This T cell receptor beta chain comes out of a study of early T cells in non-severe SARS-CoV-2 infection. This clonotype was observed at least ten times. Between the trimmed V and J ends, which lost 6 bases and 5 bases, there was a span of 13 bases. Germline V CDR1 and CDR2: SGHVS, FNYEAQ. The CDR3 has 13 amino acids. MiXCR, applied by TCRdb to the 5' RACE reads, yields one record per CDR3 protein. The sample has under 45,000 distinct CDR3 sequences; about 5.3% are singletons. Sample: whole blood, taken at baseline. The chain has TRBV7-6 and TRBJ2-5; a weak D match, TRBD2 (6 bases). The sequence derives from an adult who was a healthcare worker with PCR-confirmed SARS-CoV-2 infection or an uninfected control (not recorded which). The CDR3 protein is CASRITSYETQYF. The CDR3 nucleotides are TGTGCCAGCAGAATTACTAGCTATGAGACCCAGTACTTC. The full variable domain, rest sourced from reference TRBV7-6 and TRBJ2-5, is GAGVSQSPRYKVTKRGQDVALRCDPISGHVSLYWYRQALGQGPEFLTYFNYEAQQDKSGLPNDRFSAERPEGSISTLTIQRTEQRDSAMYRCASRITSYETQYFGPGTRLLVL.